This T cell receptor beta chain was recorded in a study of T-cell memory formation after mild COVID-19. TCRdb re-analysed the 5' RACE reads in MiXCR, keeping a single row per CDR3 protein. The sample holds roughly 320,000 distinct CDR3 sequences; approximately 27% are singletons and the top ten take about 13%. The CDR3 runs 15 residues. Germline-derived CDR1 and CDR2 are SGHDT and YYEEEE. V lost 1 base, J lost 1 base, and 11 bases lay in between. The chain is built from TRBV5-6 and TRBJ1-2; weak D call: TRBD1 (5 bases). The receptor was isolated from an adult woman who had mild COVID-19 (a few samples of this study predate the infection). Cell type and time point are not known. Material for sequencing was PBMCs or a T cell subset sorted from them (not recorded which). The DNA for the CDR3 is TGTGCCAGCAGCTTGATTGCCAGGGATAACTATGGCTACACCTTC. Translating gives CASSLIARDNYGYTF.